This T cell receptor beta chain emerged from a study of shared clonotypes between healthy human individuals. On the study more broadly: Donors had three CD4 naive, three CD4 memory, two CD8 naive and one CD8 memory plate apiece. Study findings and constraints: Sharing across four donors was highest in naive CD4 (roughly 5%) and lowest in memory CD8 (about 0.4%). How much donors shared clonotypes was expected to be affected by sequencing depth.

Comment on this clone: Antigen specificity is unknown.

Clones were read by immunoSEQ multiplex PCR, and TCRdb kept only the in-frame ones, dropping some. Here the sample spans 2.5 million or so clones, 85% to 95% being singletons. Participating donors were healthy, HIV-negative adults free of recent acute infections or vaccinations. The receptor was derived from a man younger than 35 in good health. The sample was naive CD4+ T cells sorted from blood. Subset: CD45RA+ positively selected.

CDR3 amino acids: CASSQVGQGNNSPLHF. CDR3 DNA sequence: TGCGCCAGCAGCCAAGTGGGACAGGGAAATAATTCACCCCTCCACTTT. This rearrangement joins TRBV4-1 to TRBJ1-6; 9 bases fit TRBD1. V gave up 1 base and J gave up 5 bases; unmatched junction bases: 3. The CDR3 sequence is 16 residues long. Germline V gene sequence: CDR1 MGHRA, CDR2 YSYEKL.